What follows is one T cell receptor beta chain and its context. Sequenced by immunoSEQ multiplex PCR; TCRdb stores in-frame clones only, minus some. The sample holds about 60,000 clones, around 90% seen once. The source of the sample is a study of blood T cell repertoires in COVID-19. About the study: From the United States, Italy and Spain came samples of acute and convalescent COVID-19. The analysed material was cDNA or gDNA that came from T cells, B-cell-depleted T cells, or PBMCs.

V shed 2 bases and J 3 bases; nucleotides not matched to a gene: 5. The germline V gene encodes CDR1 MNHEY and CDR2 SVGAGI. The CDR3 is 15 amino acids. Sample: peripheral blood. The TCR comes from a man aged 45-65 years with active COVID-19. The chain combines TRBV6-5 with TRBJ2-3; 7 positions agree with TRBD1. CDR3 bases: TGTGCCAGCAGTTACGGTCAACAGGGGACAGATACGCAGTATTTT. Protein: CASSYGQQGTDTQYF.